This TCR beta chain was found in a study of shared clonotypes between healthy human individuals (dated by TCRdb to 2020 to 2021). Regarding the study in general: The cohort included three men and a couple of women between 18 and 49 years of age. Per donor, leukapheresis produced somewhere between about 0.94 and 9 billion PBMCs. The study deeply sequenced blood TCR repertoires of five healthy adults to estimate repertoire size and the extent of clonotype sharing between individuals. Libraries were prepared and TCR repertoires were sequenced by different laboratories using diverse techniques, in order to increase sequencing depth and limit assay-specific biases. What the work shows at the level of the full study, not this receptor alone: The small number of donors limited the genetic and exposure-history diversity represented. Only blood was sampled, and tissue TCR repertoires likely differ from those in blood. Based on pairwise subsampling, the degree of clonotype sharing among donors was expected to be affected by sequencing depth.

As concerns this clone: Its antigen is unknown. No clone much larger than this one lies a single base away; base qualities are absent.

TCR CDR3 regions were amplified from genomic DNA by multiplex PCR using the deep immunoSEQ assay. Extracted genomic DNA from each cell subset was distributed evenly across all wells of several immunoSEQ 96-well plates, and each plate was treated as a replicate. For unsorted PBMC, each replicate PCR was loaded with around 300 ng genomic DNA, equivalent to approximately 33,000 T cell genomes. Genomic DNA from unsorted PBMC was sequenced over ten immunoSEQ deep assay plates. The purified libraries were quantified using a Qubit 3.0 fluorometer, sized with a Bioanalyzer 2100, and then quantified again using the KAPA Library Quantification kit. A separate single-read 150-cycle Illumina NextSeq 550 flow cell was used to sequence each immunoSEQ 96-well plate. On the study's bioinformatics: Because the immunoSEQ output held only junctional sequences and lacked quality scores, the filtering could not match the filtering applied to full-length reads. To assign V/J genes and CDR3, sequences were annotated using PyIR, a Python wrapper for IgBLAST v1.9, with IMGT germline references. Any read was removed if the V/J assignment was weak (E-value above 1e-6), the CDR3 was missing, or the read contained stop codons, out-of-frame junctions, or ambiguous translated residues. V3J clonotypes were defined as sequences sharing an identical inferred V gene, J gene, and CDR3 amino acid sequence. Percentage overlap between repertoires was computed as shared unique clonotypes divided by the size of the smaller repertoire. Richness of each repertoire was evaluated using RTK rarefaction, the Chao1 estimator, and Recon v2.1 estimates of unobserved clonotypes. Here the immuneACCESS table is served through TCRdb, limited to in-frame sequences with V and J called. Missing clones are a known gap in these copies; in checked studies unresolved V genes cover under half, and the rest lacks a known reason. That table furnishes V, J and clone size, whereas the DNA furnished D and trimming. The sample contains 550,000 to 600,000 clones, around 77% of them found a single time. The ten biggest clones cover around 12% of the sample.

The donors were healthy, HIV-negative adults with no recently reported acute infections or vaccinations. Every donor was a Caucasian adult living in Nashville, Tennessee, USA. In the unsorted samples, some 94 million PBMCs were counted, and genomic DNA was extracted using the QIAamp DNA Blood Mini kit. Blood was obtained by leukapheresis, after which PBMCs were separated by Ficoll-Histopaque density gradient centrifugation and cryopreserved in liquid nitrogen vapor phase. The CDR3 goes from the cysteine to the phenylalanine over 16 residues. Only CDR3 DNA remains: 48 bases, in frame from the first base. The germline V gene specifies SGHRS as CDR1 and YFSETQ as CDR2. After removal of 3 bases from V and 3 bases from J, the junction retains 4 bases not matched to a gene.

In this chain, TRBV5-1 is recombined with TRBJ2-2, and TRBD2 aligns with 11 junction nucleotides. The receptor was derived from a woman aged 40 to 50 in good health. Some clones in this sample may be carry-over from other donors' samples. The sequenced material came from PBMCs. This receptor has the CDR3 CASSSVAGGHTGELFF. The DNA is as follows: TGCGCCAGCAGCTCCGTAGCGGGAGGGCACACCGGGGAGCTGTTTTTT.